This TCR beta chain was profiled in a study of T cell responses to AZD1222 COVID-19 vaccine. Regarding this clone: The antigen remains unidentified.

Clones were sequenced by immunoSEQ multiplex PCR, and TCRdb holds only the in-frame ones, with some missing. The sample holds 110,000 to 150,000 clones; over 85% are singletons and the top ten take around 1.8%. The V gene's germline CDR1 is GTSNPN and CDR2 SVGIG (reference sequence). V lost 2 bases to trimming and J lost 0 bases, with 13 bases between them. The CDR3 has 15 amino acids. Overall study results and limits: Spike regions recognized by vaccine-associated CD4 TCRs spanned the protein, led by 160-218 and 743-854. Donor demographics were predominantly white British with a female majority; clonal diversity may be underestimated. AZD1222 recipients seropositive at baseline numbered only five or six.

This TCR came from an adult in good health. The rearrangement links TRBV30 to TRBJ1-1, with D possibly being TRBD1 (6 bases). The sequences come from peripheral blood, collected on day 0 of AZD1222 vaccination. CDR3 coding DNA: TGTGCCTGGAGTAGTTGGGACACCTTGAACACTGAAGCTTTCTTT. This encodes CAWSSWDTLNTEAFF.